A selection of T cell receptor beta chains follows, all from one sample in a study of Graves' ophthalmopathy and Graves' hyperthyroidism. TCRdb recomputed calls from the multiplex PCR reads with MiXCR, one row per CDR3 protein. Here the sample spans around 470,000 distinct CDR3 sequences, around an eighth being singletons. Source material: blood. These receptors all stem from a woman in her thirties with Graves' ophthalmopathy. Both conserved end residues are part of each CDR3. Fields, in order: V gene, J gene, clone size, D gene, CDR3 length, CDR3 protein, CDR3 DNA. D genes are given only for firm matches. A clone size is listed for some rows: how often the clone was seen (once, few, many), or a class if it is expanded.

TRBV18,TRBJ1-1,-,TRBD1,16,CASSPRSRQGRTEAFF,TGTGCCAGCTCACCTCGAAGTCGACAGGGCAGGACTGAAGCTTTCTTT
TRBV6-5,TRBJ1-2,many,TRBD1,16,CASSYPTGAGNYGYTF,TGTGCCAGCAGTTACCCGACAGGGGCTGGGAACTATGGCTACACCTTC
TRBV6-1,TRBJ1-1,many,-,14,CASSDLGGGTEAFF,TGTGCCAGCAGTGACCTCGGGGGTGGCACTGAAGCTTTCTTT
TRBV12-3/TRBV12-4,TRBJ1-6,many,-,13,CASSDSYNSPLHF,TGTGCCAGCAGTGACAGCTATAATTCACCCCTCCACTTT
TRBV5-5,TRBJ1-2,many,TRBD1,18,CASSLVASLTGGYYGYTF,TGTGCCAGCAGCTTGGTAGCCTCTTTGACAGGGGGGTACTATGGCTACACCTTC
TRBV28,TRBJ1-1,few,-,13,CASSLTRYTEAFF,TGTGCCAGCAGTTTAACCAGATACACTGAAGCTTTCTTT
TRBV12-3/TRBV12-4,TRBJ2-7,many,TRBD2,16,CASSSRGGRSSYEQYF,TGTGCCAGCAGTTCCCGCGGGGGACGGAGCTCCTACGAGCAGTACTTC
TRBV11-1,TRBJ2-5,few,-,17,CASTDLRQDPYQETQYF,TGTGCCAGCACCGACCTCAGACAGGACCCGTACCAAGAGACCCAGTACTTC
TRBV4-1,TRBJ2-2,-,-,18,CASSLNPGGGKFTGELFF,TGCGCCAGCAGCCTCAATCCGGGTGGAGGGAAGTTCACCGGGGAGCTGTTTTTT
TRBV20-1,TRBJ2-7,many,TRBD2,15,CSAHSMTSGSYEQYF,TGCAGTGCCCACTCGATGACTAGCGGGAGTTACGAGCAGTACTTC
TRBV28,TRBJ2-7,-,-,14,CASSQTGQVYEQYF,TGTGCCAGCAGTCAAACGGGACAAGTCTACGAGCAGTACTTC
TRBV5-1,TRBJ2-5,many,TRBD1,18,CASSAGQGVGFGQETQYF,TGCGCCAGCAGCGCAGGACAGGGCGTTGGCTTTGGCCAAGAGACCCAGTACTTC
TRBV6-5,TRBJ1-1,many,-,13,CASNPQGVTEAFF,TGTGCCAGCAACCCCCAAGGGGTCACTGAAGCTTTCTTT
TRBV29-1,TRBJ1-2,many,-,12,CSVWTANYGYTF,TGCAGCGTCTGGACAGCTAACTATGGCTACACCTTC
TRBV12-3/TRBV12-4,TRBJ1-2,many,-,13,CASSLARRESYTF,TGTGCCAGCAGTTTAGCCCGCAGGGAAAGCTACACCTTC
TRBV6-1,TRBJ1-5,many,-,16,CASSEWTIYSNQPQHF,TGTGCCAGCAGTGAATGGACAATTTATAGCAATCAGCCCCAGCATTTT
TRBV12-3/TRBV12-4,TRBJ1-5,-,-,15,CASSLTRGLNQPQHF,TGTGCCAGCAGCTTAACTAGGGGTCTCAATCAGCCCCAGCATTTT
TRBV9,TRBJ2-5,-,-,13,CASRQGPEETQYF,TGTGCCAGCAGGCAGGGGCCCGAAGAGACCCAGTACTTC
TRBV28,TRBJ2-7,-,-,15,CASSDGQRIIYEQYF,TGTGCCAGCAGTGACGGACAGCGAATCATCTACGAGCAGTACTTC
TRBV12-3/TRBV12-4,TRBJ2-5,-,TRBD2,14,CASRGGEEGETQYF,TGTGCCAGCAGGGGAGGGGAGGAGGGGGAGACCCAGTACTTC
TRBV5-4,TRBJ2-5,many,-,15,CASSLGVMSQETQYF,TGTGCCAGCAGCTTGGGTGTCATGTCCCAAGAGACCCAGTACTTC
TRBV10-1,TRBJ1-2,many,-,13,CASSEHRNYGYTF,TGCGCCAGCAGTGAGCACAGGAACTATGGCTACACCTTC
TRBV6-1,TRBJ2-2,many,-,12,CASRALTGELFF,TGTGCCAGCAGGGCCCTCACCGGGGAGCTGTTTTTT
TRBV7-9,TRBJ1-5,few,-,14,CASSLRGVSQPQHF,TGTGCCAGCAGCTTACGAGGGGTTAGTCAGCCCCAGCATTTT
TRBV28,TRBJ2-7,many,TRBD2,16,CASSPSGYGRSYEQYF,TGTGCCAGCAGTCCCTCGGGTTACGGGAGGTCGTACGAGCAGTACTTC
TRBV28,TRBJ2-7,-,TRBD1,15,CASRFTRDRTYEQYF,TGTGCCAGCAGATTCACCAGGGACAGAACCTACGAGCAGTACTTC
TRBV10-3,TRBJ1-1,many,-,13,CAISDRGSTEAFF,TGTGCCATCAGTGACAGGGGCTCCACTGAAGCTTTCTTT
TRBV11-3,TRBJ2-2,many,-,12,CASRKRTGELFF,TGTGCCAGCAGGAAGCGCACCGGGGAGCTGTTTTTT
TRBV27,TRBJ2-7,-,-,14,CASSNPVDSGEQYF,TGTGCCAGCAGCAATCCTGTGGACAGTGGAGAGCAGTACTTC
TRBV28,TRBJ2-2,few,TRBD1,15,CASSSFRGITGELFF,TGTGCCAGCAGTTCTTTCAGGGGGATCACCGGGGAGCTGTTTTTT
TRBV19,TRBJ2-7,few,TRBD1,13,CASSDRGAYEQYF,TGTGCCAGTTCCGACAGGGGGGCCTACGAGCAGTACTTC
TRBV7-2,TRBJ2-7,many,-,13,CASSLKLKGEQYF,TGTGCCAGCAGCTTGAAGCTAAAGGGCGAGCAGTACTTC
TRBV6-5,TRBJ1-2,many,-,13,CASSYLGAYGYTF,TGTGCCAGCAGTTACCTCGGGGCTTATGGCTACACCTTC
TRBV27,TRBJ2-2,-,-,17,CASRTGWLAENTGELFF,TGTGCCAGCAGGACAGGTTGGCTAGCGGAGAACACCGGGGAGCTGTTTTTT
TRBV20-1,TRBJ2-2,many,-,14,CSAVRGVSTGELFF,TGCAGTGCCGTCCGGGGAGTGAGCACCGGGGAGCTGTTTTTT
TRBV6-1,TRBJ1-3,many,-,13,CASRGGSGNTIYF,TGTGCCAGCAGGGGGGGGTCTGGAAACACCATATATTTT
TRBV5-1,TRBJ1-2,few,-,14,CASSLRQDRRGYTF,TGCGCCAGCAGCTTACGTCAGGATCGTAGAGGCTACACCTTC
TRBV15,TRBJ1-1,many,-,14,CATSRDWGTLEAFF,TGTGCCACCAGCAGAGATTGGGGGACCCTTGAAGCTTTCTTT
TRBV6-5,TRBJ1-1,-,TRBD1,15,CASSYPGTGVTEAFF,TGTGCCAGCAGTTACCCCGGGACAGGGGTCACTGAAGCTTTCTTT
TRBV6-2/TRBV6-3,TRBJ1-5,many,TRBD1,15,CASRLDRGPDQPQHF,TGTGCCAGCAGGCTTGACAGGGGGCCCGATCAGCCCCAGCATTTT
TRBV24-1,TRBJ1-2,-,-,12,CATSVVGSGYTF,TGTGCCACCAGTGTCGTCGGGAGTGGCTACACCTTC